This is a list of T cell receptor beta chains from one sample in a study of T cells and Merkel cell carcinoma outcomes. Clones were sequenced by immunoSEQ multiplex PCR, and TCRdb holds only the in-frame ones, with some missing. In the table there are 2,000 or so clones, approximately 90% of which are singletons. Sample: tumor tissue from Merkel cell carcinoma. These TCRs come from a human donor with Merkel cell carcinoma. CDR3s include the opening cysteine and the closing phenylalanine or tryptophan. A D gene is named only where the DNA matches it firmly. Expanded clones are given a class, and other clones once, few, many or no size at all.

clone_size,v_call,j_call,d_call,cdr3_nt,cdr3_aa
NA,TRBV7-9,TRBJ1-5,NA,TGTGCCAGCAGCCAGGAGGGCGGCATCAATCAGCCCCAGCATTTT,CASSQEGGINQPQHF
NA,TRBV27,TRBJ1-4,NA,TGTGCTAGCAGTTTTTCAGGGGTAGGGGAAAAACTGTTTTTT,CASSFSGVGEKLFF
NA,TRBV20-1,TRBJ1-1,NA,TGCAGTGCTAGAGGACAGGTTGAAGCTTTCTTT,CSARGQVEAFF
NA,TRBV5-1,TRBJ2-3,NA,TGCGCCAGCAGCCCCGGGACTAGCACAGATACGCAGTATTTT,CASSPGTSTDTQYF
NA,TRBV29-1,TRBJ1-2,TRBD1,TGCAGCGTGCCTCCTCGGCAGGGGGCAAGGGTCTATGGCTACACCTTC,CSVPPRQGARVYGYTF
NA,TRBV7-7,TRBJ2-5,NA,TGTGCTAGCAGCTCCCGACGGGGAGTGGAGACCCAGTACTTC,CASSSRRGVETQYF
NA,TRBV7-9,TRBJ2-1,NA,TGTGCCAGCAGCTCCCGGAATGGGAATGAGCAGTTCTTC,CASSSRNGNEQFF
NA,TRBV2,TRBJ1-1,NA,TGTGCCAGCAGTGGTAGAACTGAAGCTTTCTTT,CASSGRTEAFF
once,TRBV19,TRBJ1-5,NA,TGTGCCAGTAGTATTAAGGGGAGCAATCAGCCCCAGCATTTT,CASSIKGSNQPQHF
NA,TRBV27,TRBJ2-7,TRBD1,TGTGCCAGCAGGCGAGTGACAGGGGACTCCTACGAGCAGTACTTC,CASRRVTGDSYEQYF
NA,TRBV27,TRBJ2-3,TRBD2,TGTGCCAGCAGGACGGGAACTAGCGGCCGGGGCACAGATACGCAGTATTTT,CASRTGTSGRGTDTQYF
once,TRBV29-1,TRBJ2-2,TRBD2,TGCAGCGTGCAGTCGGGGGGTCGGAACACCGGGGAGCTGTTTTTT,CSVQSGGRNTGELFF
NA,TRBV7-9,TRBJ1-5,NA,TGTGCCAGCAGTCACGATAGAAACAATCAGCCCCAGCATTTT,CASSHDRNNQPQHF
NA,TRBV19,TRBJ2-5,NA,TGTGCCAGTAGTCCCCGCGAGGGGTCCCAAGAGACCCAGTACTTC,CASSPREGSQETQYF
NA,TRBV30,TRBJ2-3,TRBD2,TGTGCCTGGAGTTACGGACTAGCGGGAAGCACAGATACGCAGTATTTT,CAWSYGLAGSTDTQYF
once,TRBV30,TRBJ1-3,NA,TGTGCCTGGAGTATTATGGGCCTCTCTGGAAACACCATATATTTT,CAWSIMGLSGNTIYF
NA,TRBV5-1,TRBJ1-1,TRBD1,TGTGCCAGCAAAGGGACAGGGGAAGACGCTTTCTTT,CASKGTGEDAFF
NA,TRBV5-6,TRBJ2-7,NA,TGTGCCAGCAGCTCTCCACGGAGCGAGCAGTACTTC,CASSSPRSEQYF
NA,TRBV9,TRBJ1-6,TRBD1,TGTGCCAGCAGTGTAGGGGGCGGTACACCCCTCCACTTT,CASSVGGGTPLHF
once,TRBV6-6,TRBJ2-7,NA,TGTGCCAGTAGTTCCACTAGGGACCGCGAGCAGTACTTC,CASSSTRDREQYF
NA,TRBV6-1,TRBJ1-3,NA,TGTGTCAGCAGCAGTATGGGGGGCGGAAACACCATATATTTT,CVSSSMGGGNTIYF
NA,TRBV5-1,TRBJ1-2,NA,TGCGCCAGCAGCGGAGCTCGAGGGCTTAACTATGGCTACACCTTC,CASSGARGLNYGYTF
NA,TRBV7-8,TRBJ2-3,NA,TGTGCCAGCACAGGGCCAGTTTTCACAGATACGCAGTATTTT,CASTGPVFTDTQYF
NA,TRBV28,TRBJ1-1,NA,TGTGCCAGCAGTTTATCAACGAACACTGAAGCTTTCTTT,CASSLSTNTEAFF
NA,TRBV5-1,TRBJ2-4,NA,TGCGCCAGCAGCACCAGGGTGGGAGAAGCCAAAAACATTCAGTACTTC,CASSTRVGEAKNIQYF
NA,TRBV7-9,TRBJ1-4,NA,TGTGCCAGCACCGCACTACTCGGGAGGGGTGAAAAACTGTTTTTT,CASTALLGRGEKLFF
NA,TRBV18,TRBJ1-1,NA,TGTGCCAGCTCGCCAAACTATGAAGCTTTCTTT,CASSPNYEAFF
NA,TRBV29-1,TRBJ1-4,TRBD1,TGCAGCGTGCTGGACAGGGGGAATGAAAAACTGTTTTTT,CSVLDRGNEKLFF
NA,TRBV7-9,TRBJ2-3,TRBD2,TGTGCCAGCAGCAACCGGGAGGGCGCCACAGATGCGCAGTATTTT,CASSNREGATDAQYF
NA,TRBV11-2,TRBJ2-5,NA,TGTGCCAGCAGCTTAGAAGTTTTCCAGACCCAGTACTTC,CASSLEVFQTQYF
few,TRBV5-1,TRBJ2-7,NA,TGCGCCAGCAGCTTGAAGGTTGGAACACTTACCTACGAGCAGTACTTC,CASSLKVGTLTYEQYF
few,TRBV7-2,TRBJ2-3,NA,TGTGCCAGCATCCTCTGGAATACGCAGTATTTT,CASILWNTQYF
NA,TRBV28,TRBJ2-1,NA,TGTGCCAGCAGTCCCACCGGAGGACGTAGGGAGCAGTTCTTC,CASSPTGGRREQFF
NA,TRBV5-6,TRBJ2-7,TRBD2,TGTGCCAGCAGCCCCACCGGGCGGGGGAGGTCCGAGCAGTACTTC,CASSPTGRGRSEQYF
once,TRBV11-2,TRBJ2-4,TRBD2,TGTGCCAGCAGCATCCCGGGACTAGCCAAACTTCAGTACTTC,CASSIPGLAKLQYF
few,TRBV11-2,TRBJ2-7,NA,TGTGCCAGCAGCTCGGGACTGGCATCCTACGAGCAGTACTTC,CASSSGLASYEQYF
NA,TRBV29-1,TRBJ1-1,TRBD1,TGCAGCGTTGAAGCACAGGGGAAGTTGGCTGAAGCTTTCTTT,CSVEAQGKLAEAFF
NA,TRBV18,TRBJ2-5,NA,TGTGCCAGCTCACGCGAGGTCGGGGAGACCCAGTACTTC,CASSREVGETQYF
once,TRBV19,TRBJ2-3,NA,TGTGCCAGTAGTTTACCGGGCGCAAGCACAGATACGCAGTATTTT,CASSLPGASTDTQYF
NA,TRBV7-2,TRBJ2-6,NA,TGTGCCAGCAGCACACAACCGGCCAACGTCCTGACTTTC,CASSTQPANVLTF
NA,TRBV4-1,TRBJ2-7,NA,TGCGCCAGCAGCCAAGGGCAGAGCTCCTACGAGCAGTACTTC,CASSQGQSSYEQYF
NA,TRBV30,TRBJ1-2,NA,TGTGCCTGGAGCGGGGGATTTAACTATGGCTACACCTTC,CAWSGGFNYGYTF
NA,TRBV27,TRBJ2-7,NA,TGTGCCAGCAGTTTCAATTCCTACGAGCAGTACTTC,CASSFNSYEQYF
NA,TRBV27,TRBJ1-1,NA,TGTGCCAGCAACCGAGGGGTCAACACTGAAGCTTTCTTT,CASNRGVNTEAFF
NA,TRBV9,TRBJ2-5,TRBD2,TGTGCCAGCAGCGTAGGGACTAGCGGGGGCCCGGGGTTAGAGACCCAGTACTTC,CASSVGTSGGPGLETQYF
NA,TRBV4-1,TRBJ2-2,NA,TGCGCCAGCAGCCAATACCAGGGCGAAAAGGAGCTGTTTTTT,CASSQYQGEKELFF
NA,TRBV11-3,TRBJ2-3,TRBD2,TGTGCCAGCAGCTTAGAGAGCGGGGCCTCTAGCACAGATACGCAGTATTTT,CASSLESGASSTDTQYF
NA,TRBV20-1,TRBJ2-7,NA,TGCAGTGCTAGGACAGGCGACGAGCAGTACTTC,CSARTGDEQYF
NA,TRBV27,TRBJ1-2,NA,TGTGCCAGCAGTTTTGGTTCGGAGAGTGGCTACACCTTC,CASSFGSESGYTF
NA,TRBV9,TRBJ2-5,TRBD1,TGTGCCAGCAGCCGAGGACAGGGTCAAGAGACCCAGTACTTC,CASSRGQGQETQYF
NA,TRBV9,TRBJ1-4,TRBD1,TGTGCCAGCAGCCGTAGTTCAGGGGGCAATGAAAAACTGTTTTTT,CASSRSSGGNEKLFF
once,TRBV30,TRBJ1-2,NA,TGTGCCTGGAGTGTTATTTGGCGGGCCTATGGCTACACCTTC,CAWSVIWRAYGYTF
NA,TRBV21-1,TRBJ1-4,NA,TGTGCCAGCAGCAAAGCTGGGGGACGGATCAATGAAAAACTGTTTTTT,CASSKAGGRINEKLFF
NA,TRBV5-1,TRBJ2-2,NA,TGCGCCAGCAGCTCGTCGGGTGCCGGGGAGCTGTTTTTT,CASSSSGAGELFF
NA,TRBV30,TRBJ2-3,TRBD2,TGTGCCTGGCTGGCGGGGGGGCCCACAGATACGCAGTATTTT,CAWLAGGPTDTQYF